This T cell receptor (beta chain) emerged from a study of blood T cell repertoires in COVID-19. For the study at large: The origin of the acute and convalescent COVID-19 samples was the United States, Italy and Spain. Sources were T cells, B-cell-depleted T cells, or PBMCs; the material itself was cDNA or gDNA.

Only in-frame clones appear in the TCRdb table, and some are missing; sequencing was by immunoSEQ multiplex PCR. Among roughly 53,000 clones listed, about nine tenths were seen once. CDR1 and CDR2 from the germline V gene are SGDLS and YYNGEE. With 0 bases removed from V and 5 bases from J, the gap between germline ends came to 11 bases. The CDR3 contains 15 residues. This sequence originates from a man aged 60-69 years with acute or convalescent COVID-19. This chain connects TRBV9 to TRBJ1-4, with a possible D match to TRBD1 (5 bases). The sequenced material came from peripheral blood. In DNA form, the CDR3 reads TGTGCCAGCAGCGTAGCGGCAGGGCTAAATGAAAAACTGTTTTTT. This sequence encodes CASSVAAGLNEKLFF.